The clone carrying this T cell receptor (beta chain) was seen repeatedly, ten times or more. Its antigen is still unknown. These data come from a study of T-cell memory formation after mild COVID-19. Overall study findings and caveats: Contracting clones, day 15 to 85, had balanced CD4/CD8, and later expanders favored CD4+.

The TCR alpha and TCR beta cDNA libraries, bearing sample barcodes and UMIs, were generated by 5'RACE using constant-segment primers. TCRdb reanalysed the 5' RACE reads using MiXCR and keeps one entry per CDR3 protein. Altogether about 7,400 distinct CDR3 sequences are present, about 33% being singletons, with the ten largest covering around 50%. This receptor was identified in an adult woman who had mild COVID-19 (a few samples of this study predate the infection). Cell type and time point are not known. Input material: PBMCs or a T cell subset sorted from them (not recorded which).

The CDR3 protein is CATSRVLVQETQYF. The CDR3 bases are TGTGCCACCAGCAGAGTGTTAGTACAAGAGACCCAGTACTTC. This chain links TRBV15 with TRBJ2-5, with D hard to call. Germline CDR1 and CDR2: LNHNV and YYDKDF (reference sequence). The CDR3 consists of 14 residues. V lost 1 base and J lost 2, with 8 bases in between.